Listed here are 19 T cell receptor beta chains from one sample, sequenced in a study of cytomegalovirus exposure and HLA in healthy donors. The PCR used 60 Vbeta and 13 Jbeta primers. Clones were read by immunoSEQ multiplex PCR, and TCRdb kept only the in-frame ones, dropping some. The table lists about 190,000 clones, over 60% of them singletons, with about 1% in the top ten. Sequencing was done on a sample of PBMCs. The receptors originated from a woman in her 40s in good health and CMV-seronegative.

V gene TRBV5-6 combines with J gene TRBJ1-5; the D is unclear. V was trimmed by 4 bases and J by 0 bases, leaving 8 bases between them. CDR1 is SGHDT and CDR2 is YYEEEE in the germline V gene. The CDR3 covers 14 residues. The CDR3 nucleotides read TGTGCCAGCAGCGGCCAGTCTAGCAATCAGCCCCAGCATTTT. This gives the protein CASSGQSSNQPQHF.

This chain joins TRBV7-9 and TRBJ2-4; 7 bases are shared with TRBD2. Germline trimming cut 0 bases from V and 1 base from J; bases unmatched to any gene: 9. The length of the CDR3 is 18 residues. Germline V gene data show CDR1 as SEHNR and CDR2 as FQNEAQ (reference sequence). CDR3: CASSLAPVLGGAKNIQYF. DNA of the CDR3: TGTGCCAGCAGCTTAGCCCCCGTCCTGGGAGGGGCCAAAAACATTCAGTACTTC.

The V call is TRBV7-3, the J call TRBJ2-3, with TRBD1 as a possible D gene (6 bases). The ends were cut back, 2 bases at V and 1 base at J, with 10 bases in the middle. Germline V gives CDR1 SGHTA, CDR2 FQGTGA. CDR3 length: 15 amino acids. The CDR3 loop reads CASSLVGGGTDTQYF. The CDR3, as DNA: TGTGCCAGCAGCTTAGTAGGGGGAGGCACAGATACGCAGTATTTT.

The chain combines TRBV6-1 with TRBJ2-2; the D gene is possibly TRBD1 (5 bases). The V gene's germline CDR1 is MNHNS and CDR2 SASEGT. The CDR3 covers 12 residues. V lost 2 bases and J lost 9, with 7 bases in between. This chain's CDR3 is CASSERGWELFF. In DNA, the CDR3 is TGTGCCAGCAGTGAAAGGGGCTGGGAGCTGTTTTTT.

The chain has TRBV14 and TRBJ2-3; possible D gene TRBD2, 5 bases. Trimming cost V 0 bases and J 5 bases, with 12 bases left between them. The CDR3 runs to 15 residues. Germline loops: CDR1 SGHDN, CDR2 FVKESK. CDR3 sequence: CASSQEYGNVDTQYF. CDR3 sequence (DNA): TGTGCCAGCAGCCAAGAATACGGGAATGTAGATACGCAGTATTTT.

This clone was counted once. J is TRBJ2-3 and V is TRBV9; TRBD2 matches 7 bases. The J segment lost 6 bases and the V segment lost 2 bases, leaving 12 bases of the junction unmatched. The CDR3 is made up of 16 amino acids. Germline V CDR1 and CDR2: SGDLS, YYNGEE. CDR3 in amino acids: CASSVGLAEGPDTQYF. The CDR3 nucleotides read TGTGCCAGCAGCGTCGGCCTAGCGGAGGGCCCCGATACGCAGTATTTT.

This chain joins TRBV5-8 and TRBJ2-1; TRBD1 aligns across 7 bases. The CDR3 is 15 amino acids. Per germline, CDR1 SGHTS and CDR2 YDEGEE. J was trimmed by 5 bases and V by 0 bases; bases with no gene match: 5. For the CDR3, the DNA is TGTGCCAGCAGCTTGGTAGGGGGCGTGAACAATGAGCAGTTCTTC. As protein: CASSLVGGVNNEQFF.

This chain connects TRBV7-9 to TRBJ2-7; D is possibly TRBD1 (5 bases). The germline V gene has CDR1 SEHNR and CDR2 FQNEAQ (reference sequence). The CDR3 loop spans 15 amino acids. Trimming shortened V by 4 bases and J by 5 bases, and 18 bases separated the two germline ends. This CDR3 is CASSYPAEGVNEQYV. CDR3 in DNA: TGTGCCAGCAGCTACCCGGCGGAAGGGGTCAACGAGCAGTACGTC.

V gene TRBV5-1 combines with J gene TRBJ1-2, with D tentatively TRBD1 (6 bases). There are 13 residues in the CDR3. The V end was cut by 7 bases, the J end by 7 bases, with 17 bases between. CDR1 and CDR2 from the germline V gene are SGHRS and YFSETQ. In DNA form, the CDR3 reads TGCGCCAGCCGCCAAGGGGGGGCCCCTGGCTACACCTTC. Amino acids: CASRQGGAPGYTF.

The chain has TRBV6-6 and TRBJ2-1, with TRBD2 as a possible D gene (5 bases). CDR1 MNHNY and CDR2 SVGAGI come from the germline V gene (reference sequence). This CDR3 is built from 14 residues. Trimming stripped 1 base from V and 5 bases from J, with 9 bases between. In DNA form, the CDR3 reads TGTGCCAGCAGTTACTGGGGAGCTGACAATGAGCAGTTCTTC. Its translation: CASSYWGADNEQFF.

This chain uses TRBV5-1 with TRBJ2-3, with 9 bases aligning to TRBD2. Germline CDR1 and CDR2: SGHRS and YFSETQ. CDR3 length equals 14 residues. V lost 4 bases to trimming and J lost 14 bases; unmatched junction nucleotides: 14. CDR3 DNA sequence: TGCGCCAGCAGCCAAGATACAGCGGGAGGAAAGTGGTATTTT. Protein product: CASSQDTAGGKWYF.

The rearrangement uses TRBV19 and TRBJ1-1; D uncertain. CDR1 and CDR2 (germline): LNHDA, SQIVND (reference sequence). CDR3 length equals 14 residues. Trimming took 7 bases from V and 2 from J, leaving 14 bases between them. In DNA, the CDR3 is TGTGCCAGTACCACGGGAACAGTCAACACTGAAGCTTTCTTT. It yields the protein CASTTGTVNTEAFF.

This clone turned up a few times. The chain has TRBV4-2 and TRBJ2-7; D is perhaps TRBD1 (5 bases). With 2 bases removed from V and 2 bases from J, the gap between germline ends came to 10 bases. This CDR3 comprises 14 residues. The V gene's germline CDR1 is LGHNA and CDR2 YNFKEQ. The DNA for the CDR3 is TGTGCCAGCAGCCAAAATCAGGGCCCCTACGAGCAGTACTTC. It translates to CASSQNQGPYEQYF.

The chain has TRBV18 and TRBJ1-1; D is unclear. With 1 base removed from V and 7 bases from J, the gap between germline ends came to 10 bases. This CDR3 region has 13 residues. Germline V gene data show CDR1 as KGHSH and CDR2 as LQKENI. The CDR3 nucleotides read TGTGCCAGCTCACCACAGGGAGACTTTGAAGCTTTCTTT. It specifies CASSPQGDFEAFF. Full variable domain (rest looked up from reference TRBV18 and TRBJ1-1): NAGVMQNPRHLVRRRGQEARLRCSPMKGHSHVYWYRQLPEEGLKFMVYLQKENIIDESGMPKERFSAEFPKEGPSILRIQQVVRGDSAAYFCASSPQGDFEAFFGQGTRLTVV.

The chain employs TRBV15 and TRBJ1-4, with TRBD1 as a possible D gene (6 bases). V was pared by 0 bases and J by 0 bases, with 8 bases between. The CDR3 covers 16 residues. Germline V lookup: CDR1 LNHNV, CDR2 YYDKDF (reference sequence). The chain's CDR3 is CATSRDTGTTNEKLFF. The CDR3 DNA sequence: TGTGCCACCAGCAGAGATACAGGGACAACTAATGAAAAACTGTTTTTT.

This chain joins TRBV5-4 and TRBJ2-1; 9 positions match TRBD2. This CDR3 has 16 residues. The junction had 7 bases not matched to a gene; V was cut back by 0 bases and J by 6 bases. Germline CDR1 reads SGHNT; CDR2 reads YYREEE (reference sequence). The CDR3 nucleotides read TGTGCCAGCAGCTTGGACGCGGGAGGGCCTGGCAATGAGCAGTTCTTC. This translates into CASSLDAGGPGNEQFF.

V gene TRBV7-3 combines with J gene TRBJ2-1; TRBD1 agrees at 8 bases. V shed 5 bases, J shed 6 bases, and the junction held 9 bases outside the gene matches. Germline-derived CDR1 and CDR2 are SGHTA and FQGTGA. The length of the CDR3 is 15 residues. This chain's CDR3 is CASSPAGQALNEQFF. For the CDR3, the DNA is TGTGCCAGCAGCCCCGCGGGACAGGCTCTCAATGAGCAGTTCTTC.

The CDR3 spells CSVEILAGQREQYF. Written as DNA, the CDR3 is TGCAGCGTTGAAATCCTAGCGGGCCAGAGGGAGCAGTACTTC. The V gene is TRBV29-1, the J gene TRBJ2-7, with TRBD2 matching over 8 bases. The CDR3 runs to 14 residues. V lost 2 bases and J lost 7; bases outside the gene matches: 10. Germline assignment: CDR1 SQVTM and CDR2 ANQGSEA.

The chain links TRBV5-5 to TRBJ2-2, with a possible D match to TRBD1 (6 bases). Trimming took 8 bases from V and 0 from J, leaving 11 bases between them. Germline values: CDR1 SGHKS, CDR2 YYEKEE (reference sequence). CDR3 length: 14 residues. The CDR3 DNA reads TGTGCCAGTTCGACAGGTACGAACACCGGGGAGCTGTTTTTT. The encoded protein is CASSTGTNTGELFF.